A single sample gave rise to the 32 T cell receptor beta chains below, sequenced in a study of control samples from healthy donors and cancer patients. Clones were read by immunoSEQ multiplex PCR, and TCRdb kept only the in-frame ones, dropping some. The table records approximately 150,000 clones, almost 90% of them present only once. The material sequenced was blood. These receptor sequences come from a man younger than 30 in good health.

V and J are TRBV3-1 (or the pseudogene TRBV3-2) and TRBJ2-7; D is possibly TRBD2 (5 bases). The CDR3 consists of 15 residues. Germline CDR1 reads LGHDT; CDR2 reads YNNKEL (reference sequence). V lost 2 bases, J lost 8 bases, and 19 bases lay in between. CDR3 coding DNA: TGTGCCAGCAGCCAAAGTCTAACGGGGTCTTTGAAGCAGTACTTC. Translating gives CASSQSLTGSLKQYF.

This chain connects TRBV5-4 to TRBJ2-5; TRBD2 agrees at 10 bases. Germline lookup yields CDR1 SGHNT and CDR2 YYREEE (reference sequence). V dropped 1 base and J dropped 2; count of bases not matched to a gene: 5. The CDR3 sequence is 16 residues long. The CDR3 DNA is TGTGCCAGCAGCTTGCCTGCTAGCGGGGGACAAGAGACCCAGTACTTC. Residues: CASSLPASGGQETQYF. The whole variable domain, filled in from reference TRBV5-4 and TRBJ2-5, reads ETGVTQSPTHLIKTRGQQVTLRCSSQSGHNTVSWYQQALGQGPQFIFQYYREEENGRGNFPPRFSGLQFPNYSSELNVNALELDDSALYLCASSLPASGGQETQYFGPGTRLLVL.

The CDR3 sequence: CASSVGTGSGEQFF. The CDR3 DNA is TGTGCCAGCAGCGTAGGGACAGGGTCTGGAGAGCAGTTCTTC. V is TRBV9 and J is TRBJ2-1; 8 positions agree with TRBD1. The CDR3 runs to 14 residues. CDR1 SGDLS and CDR2 YYNGEE come from the germline V gene. Losses at the gene ends were 0 bases for V and 10 bases for J; bases not matched to a gene: 6.

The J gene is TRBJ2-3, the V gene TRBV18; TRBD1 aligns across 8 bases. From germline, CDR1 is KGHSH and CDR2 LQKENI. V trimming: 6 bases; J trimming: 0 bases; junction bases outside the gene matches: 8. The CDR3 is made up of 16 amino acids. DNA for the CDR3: TGTGCCAGCTCTCCAAGGACAGGGTCTAGCACAGATACGCAGTATTTT. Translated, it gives CASSPRTGSSTDTQYF. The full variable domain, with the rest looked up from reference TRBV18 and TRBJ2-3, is NAGVMQNPRHLVRRRGQEARLRCSPMKGHSHVYWYRQLPEEGLKFMVYLQKENIIDESGMPKERFSAEFPKEGPSILRIQQVVRGDSAAYFCASSPRTGSSTDTQYFGPGTRLTVL.

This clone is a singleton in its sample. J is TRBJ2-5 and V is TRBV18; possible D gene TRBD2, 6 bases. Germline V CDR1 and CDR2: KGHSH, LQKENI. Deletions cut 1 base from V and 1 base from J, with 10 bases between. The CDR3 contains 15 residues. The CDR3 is CASSPQEGIQETQYF. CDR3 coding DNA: TGTGCCAGCTCACCACAGGAGGGCATCCAAGAGACCCAGTACTTC.

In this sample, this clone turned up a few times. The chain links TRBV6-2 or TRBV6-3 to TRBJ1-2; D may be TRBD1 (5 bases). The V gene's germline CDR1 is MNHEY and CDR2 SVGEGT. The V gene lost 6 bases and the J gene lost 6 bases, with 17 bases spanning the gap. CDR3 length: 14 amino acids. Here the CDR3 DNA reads TGTGCCAGCAGCCCCATCTCAGGGACCCATGGCTACACCTTC. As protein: CASSPISGTHGYTF.

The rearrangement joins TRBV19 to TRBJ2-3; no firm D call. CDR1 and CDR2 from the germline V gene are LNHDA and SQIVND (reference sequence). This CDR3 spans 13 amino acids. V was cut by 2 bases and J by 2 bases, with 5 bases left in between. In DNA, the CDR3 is TGTGCCAGTAGTATATCGATCACAGATACGCAGTATTTT. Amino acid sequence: CASSISITDTQYF. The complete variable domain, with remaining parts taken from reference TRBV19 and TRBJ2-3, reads DGGITQSPKYLFRKEGQNVTLSCEQNLNHDAMYWYRQDPGQGLRLIYYSQIVNDFQKGDIAEGYSVSREKKESFPLTVTSAQKNPTAFYLCASSISITDTQYFGPGTRLTVL.

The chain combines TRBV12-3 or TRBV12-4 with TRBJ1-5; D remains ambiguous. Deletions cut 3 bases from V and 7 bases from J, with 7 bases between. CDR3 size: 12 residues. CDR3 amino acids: CASSFQVQPQHF. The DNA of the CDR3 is TGTGCCAGCAGTTTTCAGGTCCAGCCCCAGCATTTT.

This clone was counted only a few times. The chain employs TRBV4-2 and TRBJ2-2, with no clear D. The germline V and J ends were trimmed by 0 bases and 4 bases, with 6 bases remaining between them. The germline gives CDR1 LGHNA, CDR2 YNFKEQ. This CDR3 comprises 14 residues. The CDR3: CASSQDYGTGELFF. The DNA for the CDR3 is TGTGCCAGCAGCCAAGATTACGGCACCGGGGAGCTGTTTTTT.

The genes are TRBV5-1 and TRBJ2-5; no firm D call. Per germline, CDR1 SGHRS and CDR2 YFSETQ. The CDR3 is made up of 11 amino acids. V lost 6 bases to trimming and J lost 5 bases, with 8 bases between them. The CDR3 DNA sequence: TGCGCCAGCACCCCCGGGGAGACCCAGTACTTC. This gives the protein CASTPGETQYF.

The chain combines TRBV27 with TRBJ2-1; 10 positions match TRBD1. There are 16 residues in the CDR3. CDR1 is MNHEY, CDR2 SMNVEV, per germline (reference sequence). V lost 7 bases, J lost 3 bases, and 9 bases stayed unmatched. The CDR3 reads CASKTLRTGGYNEQFF. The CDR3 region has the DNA TGTGCCAGCAAGACATTGCGGACAGGGGGCTACAATGAGCAGTTCTTC.

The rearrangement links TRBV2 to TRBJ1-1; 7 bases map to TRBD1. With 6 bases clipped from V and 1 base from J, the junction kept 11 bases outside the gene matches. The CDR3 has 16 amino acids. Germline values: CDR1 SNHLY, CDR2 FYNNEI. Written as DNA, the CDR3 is TGTGCCAGCAGCTTCGACAGGGAAGCGCGGAACACTGAAGCTTTCTTT. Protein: CASSFDREARNTEAFF.

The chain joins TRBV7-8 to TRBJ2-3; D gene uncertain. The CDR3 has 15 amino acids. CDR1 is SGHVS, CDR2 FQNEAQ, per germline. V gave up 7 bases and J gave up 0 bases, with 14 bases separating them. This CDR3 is CASTLRRTSTDTQYF. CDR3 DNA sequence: TGTGCCAGCACCCTTAGACGAACTAGCACAGATACGCAGTATTTT.

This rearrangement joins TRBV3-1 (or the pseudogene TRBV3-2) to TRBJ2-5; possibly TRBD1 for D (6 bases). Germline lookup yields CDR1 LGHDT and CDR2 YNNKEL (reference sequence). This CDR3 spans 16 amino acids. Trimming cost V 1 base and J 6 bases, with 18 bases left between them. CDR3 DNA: TGTGCCAGCAGCCAAGTCTCGTCTGCAGGGGCTAAGACCCAGTACTTC. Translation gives CASSQVSSAGAKTQYF.

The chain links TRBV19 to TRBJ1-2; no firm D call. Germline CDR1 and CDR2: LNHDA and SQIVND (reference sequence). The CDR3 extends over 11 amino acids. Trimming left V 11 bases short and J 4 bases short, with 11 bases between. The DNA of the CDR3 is TGTGCCCCCCCTGGCAGCTATGGCTACACCTTC. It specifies CAPPGSYGYTF.

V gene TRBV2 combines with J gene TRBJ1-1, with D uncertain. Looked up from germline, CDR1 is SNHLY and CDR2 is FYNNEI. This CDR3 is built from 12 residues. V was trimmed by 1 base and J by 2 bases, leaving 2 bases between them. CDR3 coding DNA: TGTGCCAGCAGTGAAGACAACACTGAAGCTTTCTTT. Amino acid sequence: CASSEDNTEAFF.

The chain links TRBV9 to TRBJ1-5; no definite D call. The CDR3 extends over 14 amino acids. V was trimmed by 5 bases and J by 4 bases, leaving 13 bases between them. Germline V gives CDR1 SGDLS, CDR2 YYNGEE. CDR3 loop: CASSRGWANQPQHF. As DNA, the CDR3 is TGTGCCAGCAGTCGCGGTTGGGCGAATCAGCCCCAGCATTTT.

The CDR3: CASSFVRGSRGWEKSSEAFF. Here the CDR3 DNA reads TGTGCCAGCAGTTTTGTCAGGGGGTCACGAGGATGGGAGAAGTCGTCTGAAGCTTTCTTT. This rearrangement joins TRBV28 to TRBJ1-1; TRBD1 matches 7 bases. This CDR3 has 20 amino acids. After removal of 3 bases from V and 6 bases from J, the junction contained 25 bases not matched to a gene. From germline, CDR1 is MDHEN and CDR2 SYDVKM.

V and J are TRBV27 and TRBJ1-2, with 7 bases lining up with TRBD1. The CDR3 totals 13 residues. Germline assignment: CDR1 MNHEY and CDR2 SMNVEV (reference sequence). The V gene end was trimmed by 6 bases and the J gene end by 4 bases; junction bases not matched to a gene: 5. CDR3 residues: CASSLTGFYGYTF. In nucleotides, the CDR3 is TGTGCCAGCAGCCTGACAGGGTTCTATGGCTACACCTTC.

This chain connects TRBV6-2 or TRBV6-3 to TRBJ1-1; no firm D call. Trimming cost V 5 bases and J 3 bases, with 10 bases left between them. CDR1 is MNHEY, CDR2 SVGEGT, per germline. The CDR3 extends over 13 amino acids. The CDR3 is CASSVDGYTEAFF. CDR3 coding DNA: TGTGCCAGCAGTGTGGACGGCTACACTGAAGCTTTCTTT.

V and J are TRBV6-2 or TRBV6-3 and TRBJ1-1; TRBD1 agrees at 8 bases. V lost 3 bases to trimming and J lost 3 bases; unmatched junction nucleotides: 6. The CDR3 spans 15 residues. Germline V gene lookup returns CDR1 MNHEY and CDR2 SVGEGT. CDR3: CASSYTDRGHTEAFF. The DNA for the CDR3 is TGTGCCAGCAGTTATACCGACAGGGGACACACTGAAGCTTTCTTT.

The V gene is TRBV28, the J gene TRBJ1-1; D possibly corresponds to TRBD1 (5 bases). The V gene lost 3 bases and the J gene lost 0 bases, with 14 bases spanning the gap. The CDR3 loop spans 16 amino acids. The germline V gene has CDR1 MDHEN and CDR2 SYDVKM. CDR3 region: CASSLRQPHLNTEAFF. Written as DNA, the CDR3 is TGTGCCAGCAGTTTGAGACAGCCCCACCTGAACACTGAAGCTTTCTTT.

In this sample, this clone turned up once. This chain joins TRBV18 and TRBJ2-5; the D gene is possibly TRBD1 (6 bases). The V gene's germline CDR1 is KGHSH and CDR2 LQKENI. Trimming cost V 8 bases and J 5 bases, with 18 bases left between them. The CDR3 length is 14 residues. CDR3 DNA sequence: TGTGCCAGCCACCCGCAGGGGCGAGGTGAGACCCAGTACTTC. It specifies CASHPQGRGETQYF.

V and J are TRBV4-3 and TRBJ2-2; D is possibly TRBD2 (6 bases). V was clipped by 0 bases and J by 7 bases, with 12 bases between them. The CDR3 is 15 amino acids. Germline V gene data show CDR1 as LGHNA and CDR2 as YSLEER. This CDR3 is CASSQELRRVGELFF. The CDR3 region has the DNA TGCGCCAGCAGCCAAGAGCTGCGGAGGGTCGGGGAGCTGTTTTTT.

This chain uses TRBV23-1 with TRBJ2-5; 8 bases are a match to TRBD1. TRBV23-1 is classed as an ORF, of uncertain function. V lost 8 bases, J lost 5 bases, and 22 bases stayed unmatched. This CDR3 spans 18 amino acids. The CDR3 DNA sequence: TGCGCCAGCCCCCAACGCCAGTTTCGGGCAGGGGGCCCTGAGACCCAGTACTTC. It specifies CASPQRQFRAGGPETQYF.

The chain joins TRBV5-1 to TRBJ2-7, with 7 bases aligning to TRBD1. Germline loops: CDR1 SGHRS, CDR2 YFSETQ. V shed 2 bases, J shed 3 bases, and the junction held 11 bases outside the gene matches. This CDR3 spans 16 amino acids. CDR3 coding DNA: TGCGCCAGCAGCTTTGCCCGGGACAGTCACGACTACGAGCAGTACTTC. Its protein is CASSFARDSHDYEQYF.

The CDR3 reads CASRRGQGRETLHF. DNA for the CDR3: TGTGCCAGCAGAAGGGGACAGGGGCGCGAAACCCTCCACTTT. This sequence joins TRBV13 and TRBJ1-6, with 10 bases that match TRBD1. Germline V gene data show CDR1 as PRHDT and CDR2 as FYEKMQ (reference sequence). This CDR3 is built from 14 residues. With 6 bases clipped from V and 14 bases from J, the junction kept 10 bases outside the gene matches. The full variable domain, completed using reference TRBV13 and TRBJ1-6, is AAGVIQSPRHLIKEKRETATLKCYPIPRHDTVYWYQQGPGQDPQFLISFYEKMQSDKGSIPDRFSAQQFSDYHSELNMSSLELGDSALYFCASRRGQGRETLHFGNGTRLTVT.

The CDR3 DNA reads as TGTGCCAGCAGTCCACGCCCTGGGACAGGGGTTTGGATGAACACTGAAGCTTTCTTT. Protein sequence: CASSPRPGTGVWMNTEAFF. The chain carries TRBV27 and TRBJ1-1; 10 bases are shared with TRBD1. The CDR3 length is 19 residues. Trimming cost V 5 bases and J 0 bases; bases outside gene matches: 15. Germline CDR1 is MNHEY and CDR2 is SMNVEV (reference sequence).

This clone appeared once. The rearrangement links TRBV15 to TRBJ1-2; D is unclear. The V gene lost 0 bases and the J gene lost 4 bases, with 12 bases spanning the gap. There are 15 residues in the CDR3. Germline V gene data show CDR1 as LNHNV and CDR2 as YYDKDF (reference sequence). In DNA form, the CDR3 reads TGTGCCACCAGCAGAGATTTGGACTTTGCCTATGGCTACACCTTC. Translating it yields CATSRDLDFAYGYTF. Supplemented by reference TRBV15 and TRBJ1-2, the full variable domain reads DAMVIQNPRYQVTQFGKPVTLSCSQTLNHNVMYWYQQKSSQAPKLLFHYYDKDFNNEADTPDNFQSRRPNTSFCFLDIRSPGLGDTAMYLCATSRDLDFAYGYTFGSGTRLTVV.

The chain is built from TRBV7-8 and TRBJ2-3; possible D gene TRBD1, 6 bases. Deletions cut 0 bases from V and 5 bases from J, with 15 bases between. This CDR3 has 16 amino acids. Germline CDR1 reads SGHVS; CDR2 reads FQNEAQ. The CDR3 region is CASSLASRGKVDTQYF. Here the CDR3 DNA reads TGTGCCAGCAGCTTAGCGTCCAGGGGCAAGGTAGATACGCAGTATTTT.

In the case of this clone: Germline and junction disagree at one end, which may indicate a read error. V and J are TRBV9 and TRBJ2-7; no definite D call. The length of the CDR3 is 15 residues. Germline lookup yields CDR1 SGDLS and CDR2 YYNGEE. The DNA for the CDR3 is TGTGCCAGCAGCTCCCCGGGTCGTAATTCGTACGAGGAGTACTTC. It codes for CASSSPGRNSYEEYF. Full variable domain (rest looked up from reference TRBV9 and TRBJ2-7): DSGVTQTPKHLITATGQRVTLRCSPRSGDLSVYWYQQSLDQGLQFLIQYYNGEERAKGNILERFSAQQFPDLHSELNLSSLELGDSALYFCASSSPGRNSYEEYFGPGTRLTVT.

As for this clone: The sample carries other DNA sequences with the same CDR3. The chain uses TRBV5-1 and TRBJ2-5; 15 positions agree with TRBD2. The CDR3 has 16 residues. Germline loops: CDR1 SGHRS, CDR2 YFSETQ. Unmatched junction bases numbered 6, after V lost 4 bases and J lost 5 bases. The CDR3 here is CASSPGLAGGRETQYF. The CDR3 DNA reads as TGCGCCAGCAGCCCGGGACTAGCGGGGGGTCGGGAGACCCAGTACTTC.